This T cell receptor beta chain emerged from a study of shared clonotypes between healthy human individuals. The germline gives CDR1 SEHNR, CDR2 FQNEAQ (reference sequence). V dropped 7 bases and J dropped 1 base, with 16 bases sitting between them. This CDR3 contains 15 residues. Notes on this clone: Its antigen is currently unknown.

Study-level results: Generation probabilities were higher for clonotypes shared across all four sorted-subset donors than for unshared ones.

Positive CCR7 selection of CD45RO-negative cells yielded the naive CD8 cells, and terminally differentiated effector memory CD45RA+ cells were excluded. Method: immunoSEQ multiplex PCR; TCRdb's copy keeps in-frame clones and lacks some. In the table there are 650,000 to 800,000 clones, roughly 94% of which are singletons. The sequencing input was naive CD8+ T cells sorted from blood. The chain recombines TRBV7-9 with TRBJ2-5, with D tentatively TRBD1 (7 bases). The clonotype comes from a man aged 30 to 45 in good health. CDR3: CASTFLQGGQETQYF. Written as DNA, the CDR3 is TGTGCCAGCACCTTTTTGCAGGGGGGCCAAGAGACCCAGTACTTC.